These T cell receptor beta chains were read from a single sample in a study of T cells in Graves' hyperthyroidism and ophthalmopathy. TCRdb ran MiXCR on the multiplex PCR reads and lists one entry per CDR3 protein. Counted here are 200,000 to 300,000 distinct CDR3 sequences, about a sixth occurring once; the ten biggest clones make up 28%. Sequenced input: blood. Receptor source: a woman between 18 and 29 years old with Graves' ophthalmopathy. CDR3s leave out the opening cysteine and the closing phenylalanine or tryptophan. The D gene is left open where the match is weak. Not all rows give a size; the values are once, few, many and, for expanded clones, a class.

abundance	j_gene	d_gene	v_gene	CDR3aa
.	TRBJ1-1	TRBD1	TRBV6-1	ASSERGLEAF
few	TRBJ2-3	TRBD2	TRBV20-1	SAIIFSGGTLDYTDTQY
many	TRBJ1-3	.	TRBV2	ASSAGTLGNTIY
many	TRBJ1-5	.	TRBV13	ASSFGAGQPQH
few	TRBJ1-6	.	TRBV20-1	SARELRSDNSPLH
many	TRBJ2-7	TRBD1	TRBV7-2	ASSSRGQGDEQY
many	TRBJ2-7	TRBD1	TRBV7-2	ASSPRTGGGEQY
many	TRBJ2-1	.	TRBV6-1	ASSYDGYNEQF
.	TRBJ1-1	.	TRBV9	ASSDGPMNTEAF
many	TRBJ2-1	TRBD2	TRBV20-1	SARQPSGRVDNEQF
many	TRBJ1-2	TRBD1	TRBV6-1	ASRQGVLTGGYGYT
many	TRBJ2-7	.	TRBV28	ASRLRRVAAEQY
few	TRBJ2-2	.	TRBV7-9	ASSLEVGANTGELF
few	TRBJ2-3	TRBD2	TRBV6-2/TRBV6-3	ASSHRWEGLGDTQY
.	TRBJ2-3	TRBD2	TRBV6-2/TRBV6-3	ASSYPWTSGGDTQY
few	TRBJ2-2	.	TRBV6-4	ASSERVMGNTGELF
many	TRBJ2-1	TRBD2	TRBV4-1	ASSQNLAGTYNEQF
many	TRBJ2-7	.	TRBV7-3	ASSLRGPTGYEQY
many	TRBJ2-7	TRBD2	TRBV7-8	ASSLLAGASSNNGQY
many	TRBJ1-3	.	TRBV28	ASSKIREFSGNTIY
many	TRBJ2-1	TRBD2	TRBV6-1	ASSLTSGISSYNEQF
many	TRBJ2-4	TRBD1	TRBV30	AWSRQGGNIQY
many	TRBJ1-6	.	TRBV20-1	SARADRGLSLH
many	TRBJ1-5	.	TRBV19	ASSGLLGNQPQH
.	TRBJ2-1	.	TRBV9	ASSVGGKTNEQF
many	TRBJ2-3	.	TRBV5-1	ASSQLKASSTDTQY
.	TRBJ2-2	TRBD1	TRBV9	ASSGKPLGTGYTGELF
many	TRBJ2-3	TRBD2	TRBV19	ASSITSGGPSTDTQY
many	TRBJ2-1	.	TRBV7-3	ASSLDSYNEQF
many	TRBJ2-5	.	TRBV7-9	ASCSVYGGQETQY
many	TRBJ2-5	.	TRBV29-1	TGTGGHTQY
many	TRBJ1-6	.	TRBV28	ASEVGNSPLH
many	TRBJ2-2	.	TRBV24-1	ATSDFTENTGELF
.	TRBJ2-1	TRBD1	TRBV7-6	ASSVARGTGGNGQF
many	TRBJ2-3	TRBD1	TRBV4-3	ASSQSGQGGTDTQY
many	TRBJ1-1	.	TRBV18	ASSPPGQNTEAF
many	TRBJ2-7	.	TRBV6-5	ASSYWTGEQY
few	TRBJ1-1	TRBD1	TRBV4-2	ASSQPDRGGTEAF
many	TRBJ1-3	.	TRBV12-3/TRBV12-4	ASSPQNGNTIY
many	TRBJ1-2	.	TRBV20-1	SAHPSYSNYGYT
many	TRBJ2-5	.	TRBV11-2	ASSLLFGGAETQY
.	TRBJ2-3	.	TRBV13	ASSPGLENSWHTISRDTQY
few	TRBJ2-2	TRBD2	TRBV4-1	ASSQYAAGLAGGSNTGELF
many	TRBJ1-2	.	TRBV5-6	ASSLVGEPQGSNGYT
many	TRBJ2-1	TRBD1	TRBV19	ASSSIPGTGGNEQF
.	TRBJ2-5	.	TRBV27	ASSFRRARAEETQY
many	TRBJ1-5	.	TRBV6-6	ASSYRDGDQPQH
.	TRBJ2-7	.	TRBV30	AWSVGPNEQY
many	TRBJ1-1	.	TRBV9	ASSAASGNTEAF
once	TRBJ2-5	.	TRBV5-1	ASSLAVRDGETQY
.	TRBJ2-7	TRBD1	TRBV6-1	ASSPWDRGIYEQY
many	TRBJ2-1	TRBD2	TRBV5-8	ASSLRGLAGAEPYNEQF
many	TRBJ1-5	.	TRBV4-2	ASSQDRAGGNQPQH
many	TRBJ1-1	TRBD1	TRBV10-3	AISALRQGAGTEAF
many	TRBJ1-2	TRBD1	TRBV28	ASSLWTGSNGYT
many	TRBJ1-2	.	TRBV20-1	SASGGVNYGYT
many	TRBJ1-2	.	TRBV3-1	ASSRLGSPGHNYGYT
many	TRBJ2-3	.	TRBV7-9	ASTPSSEVDTQY
many	TRBJ2-3	TRBD2	TRBV10-3	ATQLAVPTVSTDTQY
.	TRBJ2-7	.	TRBV20-1	SASRGFEQY